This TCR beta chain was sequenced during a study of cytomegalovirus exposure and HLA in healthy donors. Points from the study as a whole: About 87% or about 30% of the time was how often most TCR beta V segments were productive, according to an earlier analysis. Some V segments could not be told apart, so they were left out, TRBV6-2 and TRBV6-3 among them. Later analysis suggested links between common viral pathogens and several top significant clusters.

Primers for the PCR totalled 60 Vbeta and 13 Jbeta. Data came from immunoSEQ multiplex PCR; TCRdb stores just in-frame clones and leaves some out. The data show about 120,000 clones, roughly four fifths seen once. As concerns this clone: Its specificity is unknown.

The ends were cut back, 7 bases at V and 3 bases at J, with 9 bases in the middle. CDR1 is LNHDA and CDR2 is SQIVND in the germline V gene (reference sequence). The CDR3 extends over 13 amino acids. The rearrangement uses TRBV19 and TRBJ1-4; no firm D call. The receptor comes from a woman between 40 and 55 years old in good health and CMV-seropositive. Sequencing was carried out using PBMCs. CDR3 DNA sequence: TGTGCCAGTATGAACAGCCCTAATGAAAAACTGTTTTTT. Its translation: CASMNSPNEKLFF.